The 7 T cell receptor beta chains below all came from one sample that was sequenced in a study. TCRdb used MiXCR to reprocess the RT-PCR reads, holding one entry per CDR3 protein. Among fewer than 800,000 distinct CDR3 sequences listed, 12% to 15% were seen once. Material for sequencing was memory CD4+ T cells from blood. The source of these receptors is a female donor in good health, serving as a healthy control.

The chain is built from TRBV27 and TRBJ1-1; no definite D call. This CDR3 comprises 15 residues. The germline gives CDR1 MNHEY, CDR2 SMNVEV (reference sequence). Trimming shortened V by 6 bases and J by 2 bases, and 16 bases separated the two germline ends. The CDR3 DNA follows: TGTGCCAGCAGGTGGATCCTTCGGCGTAACACTGAAGCTTTCTTT. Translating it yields CASRWILRRNTEAFF.

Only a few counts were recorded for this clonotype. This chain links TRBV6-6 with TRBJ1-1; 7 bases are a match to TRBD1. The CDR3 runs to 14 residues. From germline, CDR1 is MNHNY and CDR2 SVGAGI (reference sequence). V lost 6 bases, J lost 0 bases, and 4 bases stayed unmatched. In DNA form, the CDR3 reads TGTGCCAGCAGGTGGGACAGCTTGAACACTGAAGCTTTCTTT. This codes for CASRWDSLNTEAFF.

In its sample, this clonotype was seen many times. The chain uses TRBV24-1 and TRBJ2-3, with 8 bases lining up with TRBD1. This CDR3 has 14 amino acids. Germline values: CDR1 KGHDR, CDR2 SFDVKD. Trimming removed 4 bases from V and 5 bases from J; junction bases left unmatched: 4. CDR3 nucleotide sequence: TGTGCCACCAGTGACCCGGACAGGGTAGATACGCAGTATTTT. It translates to CATSDPDRVDTQYF.

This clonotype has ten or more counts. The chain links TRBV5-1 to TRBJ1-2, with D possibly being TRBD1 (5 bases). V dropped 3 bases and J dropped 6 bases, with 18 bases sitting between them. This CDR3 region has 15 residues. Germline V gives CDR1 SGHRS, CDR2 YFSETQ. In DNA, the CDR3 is TGCGCCAGCAGCTCCGGGACTGCCCGGGCGGATGGCTACACCTTC. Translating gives CASSSGTARADGYTF.

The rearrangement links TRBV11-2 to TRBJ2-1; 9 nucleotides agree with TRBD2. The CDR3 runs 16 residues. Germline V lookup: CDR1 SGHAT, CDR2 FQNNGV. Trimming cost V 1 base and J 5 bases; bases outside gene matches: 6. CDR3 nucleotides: TGTGCCAGCAGCTTAGTTTCGCTAGCGGGGAACAATGAGCAGTTCTTC. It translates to CASSLVSLAGNNEQFF.

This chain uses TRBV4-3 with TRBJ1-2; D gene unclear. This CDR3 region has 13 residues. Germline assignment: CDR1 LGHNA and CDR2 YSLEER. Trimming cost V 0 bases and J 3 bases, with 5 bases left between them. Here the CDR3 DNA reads TGCGCCAGCAGCCAAGAGAGGCACTATGGCTACACCTTC. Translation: CASSQERHYGYTF.

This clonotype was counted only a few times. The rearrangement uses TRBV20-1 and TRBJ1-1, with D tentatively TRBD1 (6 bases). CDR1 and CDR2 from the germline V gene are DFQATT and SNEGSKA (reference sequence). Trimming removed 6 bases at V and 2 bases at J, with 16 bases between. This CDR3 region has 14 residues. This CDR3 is CSAYPDGGNTEAFF. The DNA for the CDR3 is TGCAGTGCCTACCCGGACGGGGGCAACACTGAAGCTTTCTTT.